Listed below are T cell receptor beta chains from one sample, sequenced in a study of beta chain features in type 1 diabetes. Produced via immunoSEQ multiplex PCR; TCRdb's table is partial and in-frame only. The sample records 450,000 to 600,000 clones, about 29% being singletons. Sequencing input: naive CD4+ T cells from blood. These receptor sequences come from a man between 18 and 29 years old in good health. CDR3s include the opening cysteine and the closing phenylalanine or tryptophan. D genes are given only for firm matches. Clone size is given for some rows only: seen once, a few or many times, or a class if the clone is expanded.

d_gene: TRBD1; v_gene: TRBV10-3; abundance: -; j_gene: TRBJ1-1; CDR3nt: TGTGCCATCAGGGGACAGGGAAACACTGAAGCTTTCTTT; CDR3aa: CAIRGQGNTEAFF
d_gene: TRBD1; v_gene: TRBV29-1; abundance: -; j_gene: TRBJ2-3; CDR3nt: TGCAGCGGTGGACAGGGGGTGGATACGCAGTATTTT; CDR3aa: CSGGQGVDTQYF
d_gene: TRBD2; v_gene: TRBV10-3; abundance: -; j_gene: TRBJ2-7; CDR3nt: TGTGCCATCAGTGAGTCGGGCGGGTCTAGCGGGAGGTACGAGCAGTACTTC; CDR3aa: CAISESGGSSGRYEQYF
d_gene: -; v_gene: TRBV7-9; abundance: few; j_gene: TRBJ2-3; CDR3nt: TGTGCCAGCAGCTTTCGAGCGGAGAGCACAGATACGCAGTATTTT; CDR3aa: CASSFRAESTDTQYF
d_gene: TRBD2; v_gene: TRBV2; abundance: -; j_gene: TRBJ2-7; CDR3nt: TGTGCCAGCAGTGAAGCGTTAGCGGGAGGACGCGAGCAGTACTTC; CDR3aa: CASSEALAGGREQYF
d_gene: -; v_gene: TRBV5-4; abundance: few; j_gene: TRBJ2-3; CDR3nt: TGTGCCAGCAGCCATACGGGGACAGATACGCAGTATTTT; CDR3aa: CASSHTGTDTQYF
d_gene: TRBD1; v_gene: TRBV4-3; abundance: few; j_gene: TRBJ2-4; CDR3nt: TGCGCCAGCAGCCAGACAGGGTACGGAAACATTCAGTACTTC; CDR3aa: CASSQTGYGNIQYF
d_gene: -; v_gene: TRBV30; abundance: many; j_gene: TRBJ1-2; CDR3nt: TGTGCCTGTGGACAGAACTATGGCTACACCTTC; CDR3aa: CACGQNYGYTF
d_gene: -; v_gene: TRBV19; abundance: -; j_gene: TRBJ2-3; CDR3nt: TGTGCCAGTAGTATAACAGATACGCAGTATTTT; CDR3aa: CASSITDTQYF
d_gene: -; v_gene: TRBV7-9; abundance: few; j_gene: TRBJ2-5; CDR3nt: TGTGCCAGCAGCTGGAGGGGAGAGACCCAGTACTTC; CDR3aa: CASSWRGETQYF
d_gene: -; v_gene: TRBV27; abundance: few; j_gene: TRBJ1-2; CDR3nt: TGTGCCAGCAGTTTGGAAACTGGCTATGGCTACACCTTC; CDR3aa: CASSLETGYGYTF
d_gene: TRBD2; v_gene: TRBV27; abundance: -; j_gene: TRBJ2-1; CDR3nt: TGTGCCAGCAGTTGGGTAGCGGGACGTTACAATGAGCAGTTCTTC; CDR3aa: CASSWVAGRYNEQFF
d_gene: -; v_gene: TRBV12-2; abundance: few; j_gene: TRBJ2-1; CDR3nt: TGTGCAAGTCGCTCTGTGGCCTGCTACTATGAGCAGTTCTTC; CDR3aa: CASRSVACYYEQFF
d_gene: -; v_gene: TRBV5-1; abundance: -; j_gene: TRBJ2-1; CDR3nt: TGCGCCAGCAGCTTGTACGGACTCTCCTACAATGAGCAGTTCTTC; CDR3aa: CASSLYGLSYNEQFF
d_gene: -; v_gene: TRBV5-1; abundance: -; j_gene: TRBJ1-1; CDR3nt: TGCGCCAGCAGCTTGCCGAGTCTGAACACTGAAGCTTTCTTT; CDR3aa: CASSLPSLNTEAFF
d_gene: -; v_gene: TRBV30; abundance: few; j_gene: TRBJ1-2; CDR3nt: TGTGCCTGGAGTGGCCCGCTTCCCGGCTACACCTTC; CDR3aa: CAWSGPLPGYTF
d_gene: -; v_gene: TRBV7-9; abundance: -; j_gene: TRBJ2-4; CDR3nt: TGTGCCAGCAGCTTAACGGGGAACGGTGGCGACATTCAGTACTTC; CDR3aa: CASSLTGNGGDIQYF
d_gene: -; v_gene: TRBV25-1; abundance: -; j_gene: TRBJ2-6; CDR3nt: TGTGCCAGCGGGGCACAGGGTTCTGGGGCCAACGTCCTGACTTTC; CDR3aa: CASGAQGSGANVLTF
d_gene: -; v_gene: TRBV7-9; abundance: few; j_gene: TRBJ2-3; CDR3nt: TGTGCCAGCAGCTTAGGGGACTGGCAGGAACCAGATACGCAGTATTTT; CDR3aa: CASSLGDWQEPDTQYF
d_gene: TRBD1; v_gene: TRBV7-3; abundance: -; j_gene: TRBJ2-1; CDR3nt: TGTGCCAGCAGCCCGACAGGGACAGGGACCAATGAGCAGTTCTTC; CDR3aa: CASSPTGTGTNEQFF
d_gene: -; v_gene: TRBV29-1; abundance: few; j_gene: TRBJ2-1; CDR3nt: TGCAGCGTTGGATTTCGTGGAAATGAGCAGTTCTTC; CDR3aa: CSVGFRGNEQFF
d_gene: -; v_gene: TRBV29-1; abundance: -; j_gene: TRBJ1-1; CDR3nt: TGCAGCGCCCAGGGCTGGGTGAACACTGAAGCTTTCTTT; CDR3aa: CSAQGWVNTEAFF
d_gene: -; v_gene: TRBV5-1; abundance: few; j_gene: TRBJ2-1; CDR3nt: TGCGCCAGCAGCCCCTTAGGGGCAGGTTACAATGAGCAGTTCTTC; CDR3aa: CASSPLGAGYNEQFF
d_gene: -; v_gene: TRBV12-5; abundance: -; j_gene: TRBJ1-2; CDR3nt: TGTGCTAGTGGTTTGGTTCAAGCGGGGGTCCCCTATGGCTACACCTTC; CDR3aa: CASGLVQAGVPYGYTF
d_gene: -; v_gene: TRBV9; abundance: -; j_gene: TRBJ2-7; CDR3nt: TGTGCCAGCAGCCCCGAGACTAGTTACGAGCAGTACTTC; CDR3aa: CASSPETSYEQYF
d_gene: TRBD2; v_gene: TRBV19; abundance: -; j_gene: TRBJ2-3; CDR3nt: TGTGCCAGTAGGTTGAGCGGGAGTGATACGCAGTATTTT; CDR3aa: CASRLSGSDTQYF
d_gene: -; v_gene: TRBV5-1; abundance: few; j_gene: TRBJ2-2; CDR3nt: TGCGCCAGCAGCTTATTCGGGACCGGGGAGCTGTTTTTT; CDR3aa: CASSLFGTGELFF
d_gene: -; v_gene: TRBV7-2; abundance: -; j_gene: TRBJ1-2; CDR3nt: TGTGCCAGCAGCTTAGACGGGACATATGGCTACACCTTC; CDR3aa: CASSLDGTYGYTF
d_gene: -; v_gene: TRBV5-6; abundance: few; j_gene: TRBJ2-7; CDR3nt: TGTGCCAGCAGCTTGCCTGACAGAACAGAGCAGTACTTC; CDR3aa: CASSLPDRTEQYF
d_gene: TRBD1; v_gene: TRBV15; abundance: -; j_gene: TRBJ2-7; CDR3nt: TGTGCCACCAGCAGAGATGGTTGGGACAGCCGGTACTACGAGCAGTACTTC; CDR3aa: CATSRDGWDSRYYEQYF
d_gene: -; v_gene: TRBV9; abundance: -; j_gene: TRBJ2-6; CDR3nt: TGTGCCAGCAGCGTAGCTAGAGTGGCTGGGGCCAACGTCCTGACTTTC; CDR3aa: CASSVARVAGANVLTF
d_gene: -; v_gene: TRBV29-1; abundance: -; j_gene: TRBJ1-1; CDR3nt: TGCAGCGTTGAAGATCCCGCTGAAGCTTTCTTT; CDR3aa: CSVEDPAEAFF
d_gene: TRBD2; v_gene: TRBV9; abundance: -; j_gene: TRBJ2-5; CDR3nt: TGTGCCAGCAGCGTAGGTGGCAGCGGGGGAGAGACCCAGTACTTC; CDR3aa: CASSVGGSGGETQYF